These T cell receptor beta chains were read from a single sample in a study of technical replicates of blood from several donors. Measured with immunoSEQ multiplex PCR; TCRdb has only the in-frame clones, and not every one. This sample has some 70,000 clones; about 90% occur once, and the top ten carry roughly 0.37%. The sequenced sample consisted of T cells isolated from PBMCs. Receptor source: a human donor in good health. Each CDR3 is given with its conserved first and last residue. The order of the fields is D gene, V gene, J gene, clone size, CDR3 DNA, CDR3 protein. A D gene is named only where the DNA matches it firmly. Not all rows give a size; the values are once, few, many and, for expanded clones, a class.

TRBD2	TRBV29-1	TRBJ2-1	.	TGCAGCGTTGCAAGCGGGAGGTTGAATGAGCAGTTCTTC	CSVASGRLNEQFF
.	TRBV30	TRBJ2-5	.	TGTGCCTGGAGTGCCGGGGTGCTCCAAGAGACCCAGTACTTC	CAWSAGVLQETQYF
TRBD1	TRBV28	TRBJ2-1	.	TGTGCCAGCAGCTCAGCAGGACAGGGGTACAATGAGCAGTTCTTC	CASSSAGQGYNEQFF
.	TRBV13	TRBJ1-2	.	TGTGCCAGCTCGCGAGGGCTCGATGGCTACACCTTC	CASSRGLDGYTF
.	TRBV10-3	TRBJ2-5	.	TGTGCCATCAGTGAGTCCCCAAGAGCGGGTCCTTCTGGGACCCAGTACTTC	CAISESPRAGPSGTQYF
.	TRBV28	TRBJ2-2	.	TGTGCCAGCAGTTTCCCCCAGCGCCGAACCGGGGAGCTGTTTTTT	CASSFPQRRTGELFF
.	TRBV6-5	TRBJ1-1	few	TGTGCCAGCAGGGAAGGGGCTGAAGCTTTCTTT	CASREGAEAFF
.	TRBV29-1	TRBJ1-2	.	TGCAGCGTTGCTGGCCTCTATGGCTACACCTTC	CSVAGLYGYTF
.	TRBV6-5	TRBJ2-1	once	TGTGCCAGCAGTAAAAGACAGGGGAGGGACAATGAGCAGTTCTTC	CASSKRQGRDNEQFF
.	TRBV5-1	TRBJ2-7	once	TGCGCCAGCAGCTCCAGCTACGAGCAGTACTTC	CASSSSYEQYF
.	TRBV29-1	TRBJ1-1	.	TGCAGCGTTCTATCGCTCGGTGAAGCTTTCTTT	CSVLSLGEAFF
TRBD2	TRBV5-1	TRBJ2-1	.	TGCGCCAGCAAGAGCGGTAGCGGGAGTCATGAGCAGTTCTTC	CASKSGSGSHEQFF
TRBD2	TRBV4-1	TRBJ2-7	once	TGCGCCAGCAGCGATACTAGCGGGAGCTCCTACGAGCAGTACTTC	CASSDTSGSSYEQYF
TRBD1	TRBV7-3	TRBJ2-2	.	TGTGCCAGCAGCTTAATGGGACAGGGGTCCGGGGAGCTGTTTTTT	CASSLMGQGSGELFF
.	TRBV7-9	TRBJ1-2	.	TGTGCCAGCAGCCCTGTGGGGAGGGAACGCTATGGCTACACCTTC	CASSPVGRERYGYTF
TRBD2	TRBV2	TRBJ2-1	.	TGTGCCAGCAGGCGGTTAACTAGCGGGAGCAATGAGCAGTTCTTC	CASRRLTSGSNEQFF
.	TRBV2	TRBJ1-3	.	TGTGCCAGCCATCGGGAATCTGGAAACACCATATATTTT	CASHRESGNTIYF
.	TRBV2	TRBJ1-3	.	TGTGCCAGCAGTGCCACTGTCGACAGATATGGAAACACCATATATTTT	CASSATVDRYGNTIYF
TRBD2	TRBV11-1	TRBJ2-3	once	TGTGCCAGCAGCTGGTTTAGCGGGATTGGGGCAGATACGCAGTATTTT	CASSWFSGIGADTQYF
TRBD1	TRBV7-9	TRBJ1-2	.	TGTGCCAGCAGGGCCCGGGACAGGGACGATGGCTACACCTTC	CASRARDRDDGYTF
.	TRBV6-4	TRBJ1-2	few	TGTGTCCCGGGCAGGGGACGAAATGGCTACACCTTC	CVPGRGRNGYTF
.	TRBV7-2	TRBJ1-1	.	TGTGCCAGCAGCTTCAGTGCCGGACTAATATCGATGAACACTGAAGCTTTCTTT	CASSFSAGLISMNTEAFF
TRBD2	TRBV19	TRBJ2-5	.	TGTGCCAGTAGTATAGGGCTCTGGCGGGAGGGCCGGGGGGACCAAGAGACCCAGTACTTC	CASSIGLWREGRGDQETQYF
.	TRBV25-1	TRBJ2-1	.	TGTGCCAGCAGTTATACCGGGACATCAGGAAGGGGGCAGTTCTTC	CASSYTGTSGRGQFF
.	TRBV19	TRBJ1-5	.	TGTGCCAGTAGTTCAGCAGAGGTCGAGTTCAATCAGCCCCAGCATTTT	CASSSAEVEFNQPQHF
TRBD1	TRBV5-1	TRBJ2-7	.	TGCGCCAGCAGCTTCGCGGACAGGGGTTTTGGCGAGCAGTACTTC	CASSFADRGFGEQYF
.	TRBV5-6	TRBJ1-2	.	TGTGCCAGCAGCTTGACGGACAGTCAACTTTTCTATGGCTACACCTTC	CASSLTDSQLFYGYTF
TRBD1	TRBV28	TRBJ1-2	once	TGTGCCAGCAGTTTTCCCGACAGGGAATTGTATGGCTACACCTTC	CASSFPDRELYGYTF
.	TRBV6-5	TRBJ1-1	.	TGTGCCAGCACCCCACCTGAGAGCACTGAAGCTTTCTTT	CASTPPESTEAFF
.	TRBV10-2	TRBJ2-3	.	TGCGCCAGCAGTGAGTCCGGGGATACGCAGTATTTT	CASSESGDTQYF
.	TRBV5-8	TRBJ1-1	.	TGTGCCAGCAGTTCAGGCGTGCAGGCAAACACTGAAGCTTTCTTT	CASSSGVQANTEAFF
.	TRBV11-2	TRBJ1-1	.	TGTGCCAGCAGCTTAAGCGGCGGCGGGTCTGAAGCTTTCTTT	CASSLSGGGSEAFF
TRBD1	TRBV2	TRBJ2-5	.	TGTGCCAGCAATCAGGGGGTAGAAGAGACCCAGTACTTC	CASNQGVEETQYF
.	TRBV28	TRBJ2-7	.	TGTGCCAGCAGTACTGCCTACGAGCAGTACTTC	CASSTAYEQYF
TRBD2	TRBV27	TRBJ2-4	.	TGTGCCAGCAGCCCCTGGAGCGGGAGCAAGAACATTCAGTACTTC	CASSPWSGSKNIQYF
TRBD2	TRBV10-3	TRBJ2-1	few	TGTGCCATCAGTACGCAGCGGGAGGGTCACTACAATGAGCAGTTCTTC	CAISTQREGHYNEQFF
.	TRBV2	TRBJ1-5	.	TGTGCCAGCAGGGCCCAGACAGGAAGGGGCCAGCCCCAGCATTTT	CASRAQTGRGQPQHF
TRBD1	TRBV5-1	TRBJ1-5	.	TGCGCCAGCAGCCTCGGGACAGTCAATCAGCCCCAGCATTTT	CASSLGTVNQPQHF
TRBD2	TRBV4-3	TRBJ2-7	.	TGCGCCAGCAGCCACACCCTAGCGGGAGCCTACGAGCAGTACTTC	CASSHTLAGAYEQYF
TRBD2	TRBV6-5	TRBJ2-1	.	TGTGCCAGCAGTTACGATGGACTAGCGGGTTTTGAGCAGTTCTTC	CASSYDGLAGFEQFF
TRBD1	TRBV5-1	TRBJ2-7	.	TGCGCCAGCAGCTCTCCGGGACAGGTCTACGAGCAGTACTTC	CASSSPGQVYEQYF
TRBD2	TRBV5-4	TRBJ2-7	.	TGTGCCAGCAGCTTGAAGGGACTAGCGGGAGTAGGGGAGCAGTACTTC	CASSLKGLAGVGEQYF
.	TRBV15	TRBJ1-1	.	TGTGCCACCAGTTTGACACGGAACACTGAAGCTTTCTTT	CATSLTRNTEAFF
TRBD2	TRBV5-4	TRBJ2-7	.	TGTGCCAGCAGCTTACCACTAGCGGGATGGAACGAGCAGTACTTC	CASSLPLAGWNEQYF
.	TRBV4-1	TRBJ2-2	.	TGCGCCAGCACCCCCGGGACTCTCAACACCGGGGAGCTGTTTTTT	CASTPGTLNTGELFF
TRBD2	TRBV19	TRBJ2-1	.	TGTGCCAGTACCCGGACTAGCGGGAGAGATGAGCAGTTCTTC	CASTRTSGRDEQFF
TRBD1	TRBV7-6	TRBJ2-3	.	TGTGCCAGCAGCGAAAAGGGACAGGGGGCCCCAGCCGGGACGCAGTATTTT	CASSEKGQGAPAGTQYF
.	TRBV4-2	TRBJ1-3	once	TGTGCCAGCAGCCTTTTAGCGGACTCTGGAAACACCATATATTTT	CASSLLADSGNTIYF
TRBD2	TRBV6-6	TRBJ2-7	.	TGTGCCAGCAGACTTAGCGGGGGACTTTCCTACGAGCAGTACTTC	CASRLSGGLSYEQYF
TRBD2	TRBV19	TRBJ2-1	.	TGTGCCAGTAGTATGGCGGGAGAGTCCTACAATGAGCAGTTCTTC	CASSMAGESYNEQFF
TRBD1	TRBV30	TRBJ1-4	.	TGTGCCTCCGGACAGGAAGATGAAAAACTGTTTTTT	CASGQEDEKLFF
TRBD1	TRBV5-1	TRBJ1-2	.	TGCGCCAGCCGGAACACAGGGGAAGTAGGCTACACCTTC	CASRNTGEVGYTF
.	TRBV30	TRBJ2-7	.	TGTGCCTGGACCCCGGGGGTAGAGACTTACGAGCAGTACTTC	CAWTPGVETYEQYF